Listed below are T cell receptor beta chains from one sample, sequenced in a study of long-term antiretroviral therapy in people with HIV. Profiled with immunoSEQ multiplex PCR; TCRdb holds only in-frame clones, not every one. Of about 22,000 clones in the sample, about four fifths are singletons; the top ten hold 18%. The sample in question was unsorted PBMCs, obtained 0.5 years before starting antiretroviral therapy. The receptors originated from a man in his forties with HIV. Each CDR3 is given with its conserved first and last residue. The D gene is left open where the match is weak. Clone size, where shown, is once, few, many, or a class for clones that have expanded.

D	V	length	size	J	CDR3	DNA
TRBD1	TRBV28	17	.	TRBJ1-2	CASSSYARDRGGHGYTF	TGTGCCAGCAGTTCCTATGCACGCGACAGGGGAGGGCATGGCTACACCTTC
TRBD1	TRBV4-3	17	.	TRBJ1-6	CASSQQAGGGAGSPLHF	TGCGCCAGCAGCCAGCAAGCGGGAGGGGGCGCGGGTTCACCCCTCCACTTT
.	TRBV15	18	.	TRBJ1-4	CATSRDIPALTTNEKLFF	TGTGCCACCAGCAGAGATATCCCCGCACTGACAACTAATGAAAAACTGTTTTTT
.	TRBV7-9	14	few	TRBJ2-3	CASSPGPSTDTQYF	TGTGCCAGCTCTCCGGGGCCTAGCACAGATACGCAGTATTTT
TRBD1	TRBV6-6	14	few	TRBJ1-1	CASSYNRGDTEAFF	TGTGCCAGCAGTTACAACAGGGGAGACACTGAAGCTTTCTTT
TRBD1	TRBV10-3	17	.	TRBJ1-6	CAISEQGGQSFNSPLHF	TGTGCCATCAGTGAGCAGGGGGGACAATCCTTTAATTCACCCCTCCACTTT
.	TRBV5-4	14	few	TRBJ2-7	CASSLVQGSGEQYF	TGTGCCAGCAGCTTGGTTCAGGGGTCGGGCGAGCAGTACTTC
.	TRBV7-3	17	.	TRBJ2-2	CASSLNPGAGVTGELFF	TGTGCCAGCAGCTTAAATCCGGGGGCTGGGGTCACCGGGGAGCTGTTTTTT
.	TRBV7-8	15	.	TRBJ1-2	CASSLPFSGLDGYTF	TGTGCCAGCAGCTTACCTTTCTCTGGTCTCGATGGCTACACCTTC
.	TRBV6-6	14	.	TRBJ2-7	CASSYPGSLYEQYF	TGTGCCAGCAGTTACCCAGGGAGTTTATACGAGCAGTACTTC
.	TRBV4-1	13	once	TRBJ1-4	CASSLMKGEKLFF	TGCGCCAGCAGCCTGATGAAAGGGGAAAAACTGTTTTTT
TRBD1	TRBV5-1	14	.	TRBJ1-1	CASSSTGEDTEAFF	TGCGCCAGCAGCTCGACAGGGGAAGACACTGAAGCTTTCTTT
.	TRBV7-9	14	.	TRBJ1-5	CASSLDGEYQPQHF	TGTGCCAGCAGCTTAGACGGGGAATATCAGCCCCAGCATTTT
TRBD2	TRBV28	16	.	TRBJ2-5	CASSELGSGGQETQYF	TGTGCCAGCAGTGAATTGGGGAGCGGGGGGCAAGAGACCCAGTACTTC
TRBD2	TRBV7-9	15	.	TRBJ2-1	CASSPWRGGPNEQFF	TGTGCCAGCAGCCCATGGCGGGGGGGCCCAAATGAGCAGTTCTTC
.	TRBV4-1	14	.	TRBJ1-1	CASSPTGWGTEAFF	TGCGCCAGCAGCCCGACCGGGTGGGGCACTGAAGCTTTCTTT
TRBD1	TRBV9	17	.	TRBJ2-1	CASSARTGTGSYNEQFF	TGTGCCAGCAGCGCTCGGACCGGGACAGGCTCCTACAATGAGCAGTTCTTC
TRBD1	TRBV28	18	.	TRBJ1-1	CASSLYPGQGIFYTEAFF	TGTGCCAGCAGTTTATATCCGGGACAGGGGATTTTTTACACTGAAGCTTTCTTT
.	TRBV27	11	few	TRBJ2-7	CASTSGNEQYF	TGTGCCAGCACCTCGGGGAACGAGCAGTACTTC
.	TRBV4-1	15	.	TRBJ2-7	CASSFHNRDFDEQYF	TGCGCCAGCAGCTTTCATAACAGGGATTTCGACGAGCAGTACTTC
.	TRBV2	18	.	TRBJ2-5	CASTRWGQGSNQQETQYF	TGTGCCAGCACCCGTTGGGGGCAGGGCAGTAATCAGCAAGAGACCCAGTACTTC
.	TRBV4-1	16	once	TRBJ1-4	CASSQDHGGGREKLFF	TGCGCCAGCAGCCAAGATCATGGTGGCGGGAGAGAAAAACTGTTTTTT
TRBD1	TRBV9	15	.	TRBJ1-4	CASSVGGTGNEKLFF	TGTGCCAGCAGCGTAGGTGGGACAGGTAATGAAAAACTGTTTTTT
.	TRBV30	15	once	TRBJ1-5	CAWTLGGAPNQPQHF	TGTGCCTGGACCCTGGGGGGGGCCCCCAATCAGCCCCAGCATTTT
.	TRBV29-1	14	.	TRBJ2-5	CSVDFRDTQETQYF	TGCAGCGTTGATTTCAGGGACACACAAGAGACCCAGTACTTC
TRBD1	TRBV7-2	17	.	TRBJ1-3	CASSLVGQGSFGNTIYF	TGTGCCAGCAGCTTAGTGGGACAGGGATCATTTGGAAACACCATATATTTT
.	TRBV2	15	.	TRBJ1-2	CASSEALLGNYGYTF	TGTGCCAGCAGTGAAGCGCTTCTTGGTAACTATGGCTACACCTTC
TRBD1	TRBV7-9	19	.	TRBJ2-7	CASSLPGGPRGLMVDEQYF	TGTGCCAGCAGCCTCCCTGGGGGCCCTAGGGGGCTAATGGTCGACGAGCAGTACTTC
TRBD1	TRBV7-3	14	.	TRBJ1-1	CASSLGDRGAEAFF	TGTGCCAGCAGCTTAGGGGACAGGGGGGCTGAAGCTTTCTTT
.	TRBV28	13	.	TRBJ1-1	CASSLPKDTEAFF	TGTGCCAGCAGTCTTCCGAAGGACACTGAAGCTTTCTTT
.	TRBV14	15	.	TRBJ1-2	CASSQAVREEGGYTF	TGTGCCAGCAGCCAAGCGGTGAGAGAGGAGGGTGGCTACACCTTC
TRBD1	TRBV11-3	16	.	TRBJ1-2	CASSLGQGAPIYGYTF	TGTGCCAGCAGCTTGGGGCAGGGGGCTCCTATCTATGGCTACACCTTC
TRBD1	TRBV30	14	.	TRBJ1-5	CAWSTGQGNQPQHF	TGTGCCTGGAGTACGGGACAGGGGAATCAGCCCCAGCATTTT
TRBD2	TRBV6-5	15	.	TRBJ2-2	CASSYSGGGTGELFF	TGTGCCAGCAGTTACTCGGGCGGGGGCACCGGGGAGCTGTTTTTT
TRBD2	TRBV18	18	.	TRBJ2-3	CASSRPPSGGGSTDTQYF	TGTGCCAGCTCACGCCCGCCTAGCGGGGGGGGTAGCACAGATACGCAGTATTTT
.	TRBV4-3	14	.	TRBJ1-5	CASSQGRTGEAQHF	TGCGCCAGCAGCCAAGGCAGGACGGGGGAGGCCCAGCATTTT
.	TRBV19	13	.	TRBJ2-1	CASSKVVNNEQFF	TGTGCCAGTAGTAAAGTGGTAAACAATGAGCAGTTCTTC
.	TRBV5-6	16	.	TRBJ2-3	CASSLQGATSTDTQYF	TGTGCCAGCAGCTTACAGGGAGCGACTAGCACAGATACGCAGTATTTT
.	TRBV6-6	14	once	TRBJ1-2	CASSYSVDSDGYTF	TGTGCCAGCAGTTACTCGGTGGACAGCGATGGCTACACCTTC
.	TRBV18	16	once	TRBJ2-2	CASSPGLPGNTGELFF	TGTGCCAGCTCACCAGGCCTGCCCGGAAACACCGGGGAGCTGTTTTTT
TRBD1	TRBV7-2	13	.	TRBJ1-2	CASSFGTGAGYTF	TGTGCCAGCAGCTTTGGGACAGGGGCCGGCTACACCTTC
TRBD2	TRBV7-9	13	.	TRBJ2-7	CASSPGGWYEQYF	TGTGCCAGCAGCCCCGGGGGGTGGTACGAGCAGTACTTC